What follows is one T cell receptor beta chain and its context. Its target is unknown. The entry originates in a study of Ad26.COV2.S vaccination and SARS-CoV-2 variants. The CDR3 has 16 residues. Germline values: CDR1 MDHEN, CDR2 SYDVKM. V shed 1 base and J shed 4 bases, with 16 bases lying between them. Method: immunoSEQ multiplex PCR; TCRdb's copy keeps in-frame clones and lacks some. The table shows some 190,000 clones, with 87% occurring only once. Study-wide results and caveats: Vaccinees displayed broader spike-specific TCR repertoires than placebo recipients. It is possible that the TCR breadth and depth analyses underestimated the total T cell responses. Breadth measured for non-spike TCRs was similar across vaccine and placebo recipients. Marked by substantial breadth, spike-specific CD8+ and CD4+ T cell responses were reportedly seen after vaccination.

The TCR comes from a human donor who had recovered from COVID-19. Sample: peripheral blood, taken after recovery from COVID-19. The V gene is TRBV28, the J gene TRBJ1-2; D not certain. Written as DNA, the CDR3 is TGTGCCAGCAGTTTATTGCCGACTCCCGGGCCCTATGGCTACACCTTC. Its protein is CASSLLPTPGPYGYTF.